The subject of this entry is one T cell receptor (beta chain). Antigen specificity is unknown. Amplification used 60 Vbeta primers and 13 Jbeta primers. The assay was immunoSEQ multiplex PCR, and TCRdb's table has in-frame clones only and misses some. The data show about 160,000 clones, roughly 80% seen once. This sample is part of a study of cytomegalovirus exposure and HLA in healthy donors. Study conclusions and caveats: Further analysis was carried out later, and it showed several of the most significant clusters appearing linked to common viral pathogens.

Germline trimming cut 7 bases from V and 4 bases from J; bases unmatched to any gene: 7. Germline values: CDR1 SNHLY, CDR2 FYNNEI. There are 15 residues in the CDR3. The clonotype comes from a woman in her forties in good health and CMV-seronegative. The V gene is TRBV2, the J gene TRBJ2-5, with TRBD1 matching over 12 bases. What was sequenced was PBMCs. The CDR3 reads CASNRDRGRGETQYF. The CDR3 nucleotides are TGTGCCAGCAATAGGGACAGGGGGCGCGGAGAGACCCAGTACTTC. The full variable domain, rest sourced from reference TRBV2 and TRBJ2-5, is EPEVTQTPSHQVTQMGQEVILRCVPISNHLYFYWYRQILGQKVEFLVSFYNNEISEKSEIFDDQFSVERPDGSNFTLKIRSTKLEDSAMYFCASNRDRGRGETQYFGPGTRLLVL.